The 27 T cell receptor beta chains given below trace back to one sample, sequenced in a study of T-cell reconstitution after alpha-beta-depleted transplantation in children. Unique molecular identifiers were built into the TCRbeta library. TCRdb itself ran the PCR reads through MiXCR, one entry per CDR3 protein. In the table there are over 200,000 distinct CDR3 sequences, about 8.2% of which are singletons. The sample was PBMCs, mostly from graft donor cells, taken 360 days after TCRalphabeta/CD19-depleted stem cell transplant. Source of these receptors: a male patient aged 2-10 years who had a stem cell transplant for acute myeloid leukemia, so the T cells may come from the graft donor.

V and J are TRBV20-1 and TRBJ2-7, with 11 bases that match TRBD1. This CDR3 spans 14 amino acids. Germline lookup yields CDR1 DFQATT and CDR2 SNEGSKA (reference sequence). Germline trimming cut 2 bases from V and 3 bases from J; bases unmatched to any gene: 3. The CDR3 DNA reads TGCAGTGCTAGAACCGGGACAGGGGGCTACGAGCAGTACTTC. This encodes CSARTGTGGYEQYF.

The sample holds many counts of this clonotype. The CDR3 protein is CASGGTGTGFYEQYF. CDR3 nucleotides: TGTGCTAGTGGTGGAACCGGGACAGGGTTCTACGAGCAGTACTTC. V gene TRBV12-5 combines with J gene TRBJ2-7, with TRBD1 matching 9 bases. The CDR3 extends over 15 amino acids. Germline CDR1 and CDR2: LGHNT and FRNRAP. V was pared by 5 bases and J by 3 bases, with 8 bases of the junction left unmatched.

The sample holds many counts of this clonotype. The chain joins TRBV4-1 to TRBJ2-7; TRBD1 or TRBD2 may be the D gene (5 bases each). The V end lost 1 base, the J end lost 3 bases, and 16 bases lay between the germline ends. The CDR3 sequence is 16 residues long. Germline CDR1 is MGHRA and CDR2 is YSYEKL. In nucleotides, the CDR3 is TGCGCCAGCAGCCAAGTCTTCGGGGCTAGCTACTACGAGCAGTACGTC. It encodes CASSQVFGASYYEQYV.

The table lists this clonotype with many counts. The rearrangement links TRBV29-1 to TRBJ2-3; the D gene is possibly TRBD2 (6 bases). Germline CDR1 is SQVTM and CDR2 is ANQGSEA. Trimming cost V 6 bases and J 8 bases, with 27 bases left between them. The CDR3 spans 16 residues. CDR3 in DNA: TGCAGCGTGCCCCAAAGAGGACTTGTGATCGGGGGTACGCAGTATTTT. Encoded protein: CSVPQRGLVIGGTQYF.

In its sample, this clonotype was seen a few times. V and J are TRBV5-1 and TRBJ1-4; D call uncertain. Trimming left V 0 bases short and J 7 bases short, with 7 bases between. The CDR3 spans 13 residues. Germline V gene sequence: CDR1 SGHRS, CDR2 YFSETQ. CDR3 residues: CASSLARTEKLFF. CDR3 DNA sequence: TGCGCCAGCAGCTTGGCCCGGACTGAAAAACTGTTTTTT.

Ten or more counts support this clonotype. The genes are TRBV7-2 and TRBJ2-1, with 8 bases aligning to TRBD1. The V gene's germline CDR1 is SGHTA and CDR2 FQGNSA. Germline trimming cut 4 bases from V and 4 bases from J; bases unmatched to any gene: 3. CDR3 length: 14 residues. DNA of the CDR3: TGTGCCAGCAGCTCGGACAGGGTGTACAATGAGCAGTTCTTC. Its translation: CASSSDRVYNEQFF.

This clonotype was recorded many times. The chain couples TRBV29-1 to TRBJ2-5, with D tentatively TRBD2 (6 bases). Looked up from germline, CDR1 is SQVTM and CDR2 is ANQGSEA. Trimming cost V 1 base and J 3 bases, with 12 bases left between them. CDR3 length equals 14 residues. The CDR3 sequence is CSVEGFGGKETQYF. In DNA form, the CDR3 reads TGCAGCGTTGAAGGCTTCGGGGGAAAAGAGACCCAGTACTTC.

This clonotype showed up just a few times. This chain uses TRBV7-2 with TRBJ2-1, with TRBD2 matching over 9 bases. The germline V gene encodes CDR1 SGHTA and CDR2 FQGNSA. The V and J ends lost 3 bases and 4 bases, in that order; junction bases with no gene match: 7. The length of the CDR3 is 16 residues. This CDR3 reads CASSLVAGGSYNEQFF. CDR3 DNA sequence: TGTGCCAGCAGCTTGGTTGCGGGGGGGTCTTACAATGAGCAGTTCTTC.

This clonotype has at least ten counts. This sequence joins TRBV2 and TRBJ2-2; no definite D call. The CDR3 totals 15 residues. Trimming took off 7 bases at V and 4 bases at J, with 16 bases between the two ends. Per the germline V gene, CDR1 is SNHLY and CDR2 is FYNNEI. The CDR3 nucleotides read TGTGCCAGCAATCTCGTTTGGGTGGGCACCGGGGAGCTGTTTTTT. Residues: CASNLVWVGTGELFF.

This clonotype occurred a few times. V and J are TRBV3-1 and TRBJ1-1; D gene ambiguous. CDR1 and CDR2 (germline): LGHDT, YNNKEL (reference sequence). V was cut by 1 base and J by 11 bases, with 11 bases left in between. This CDR3 has 12 residues. The CDR3 region has the DNA TGTGCCAGCAGCCAAGCAGGCAGGAGGGCTTTCTTT. This sequence encodes CASSQAGRRAFF. Complete variable domain (other parts from reference TRBV3-1 and TRBJ1-1): DTAVSQTPKYLVTQMGNDKSIKCEQNLGHDTMYWYKQDSKKFLKIMFSYNNKELIINETVPNRFSPKSPDKAHLNLHINSLELGDSAVYFCASSQAGRRAFFGQGTRLTVV.

The chain links TRBV3-1 to TRBJ2-4, with TRBD1 matching over 9 bases. The CDR3 has 18 residues. With V trimmed by 6 bases and J by 3 bases, 15 bases remained unmatched. CDR1 and CDR2 (germline): LGHDT, YNNKEL (reference sequence). The CDR3 region is CASSFPGQGLFDKNIQYF. CDR3 bases: TGTGCCAGCAGTTTTCCGGGACAGGGTTTATTTGACAAAAACATTCAGTACTTC. The variable domain in full, completed from reference TRBV3-1 and TRBJ2-4, reads DTAVSQTPKYLVTQMGNDKSIKCEQNLGHDTMYWYKQDSKKFLKIMFSYNNKELIINETVPNRFSPKSPDKAHLNLHINSLELGDSAVYFCASSFPGQGLFDKNIQYFGAGTRLSVL.

This rearrangement joins TRBV20-1 to TRBJ2-3, with TRBD2 matching over 11 bases. This CDR3 comprises 16 residues. CDR1 and CDR2 from the germline V gene are DFQATT and SNEGSKA (reference sequence). Trimming at V came to 1 base and at J to 4 bases, leaving 7 bases not matched to a gene. The CDR3 loop reads CSARGVLAGGSDTQYF. CDR3 nucleotides: TGCAGTGCTAGAGGGGTCCTAGCGGGGGGCTCAGATACGCAGTATTTT.

V gene TRBV20-1 combines with J gene TRBJ2-5, with 12 bases matching TRBD1. The V and J ends lost 5 bases and 0 bases, in that order; junction bases with no gene match: 4. CDR1 and CDR2 from the germline V gene are DFQATT and SNEGSKA (reference sequence). The CDR3 loop spans 15 amino acids. The CDR3 protein is CSAPGQGAYQETQYF. CDR3 DNA: TGCAGTGCTCCGGGACAGGGGGCGTACCAAGAGACCCAGTACTTC.

This clonotype has more than one count but fewer than ten. V and J are TRBV7-2 and TRBJ1-2; D call uncertain. From germline, CDR1 is SGHTA and CDR2 FQGNSA. Deletions cut 1 base from V and 0 bases from J, with 6 bases between. The length of the CDR3 is 14 residues. The CDR3 DNA is TGTGCCAGCAGCTTAGGACGGACTAACTATGGCTACACCTTC. As protein: CASSLGRTNYGYTF.

V gene TRBV6-1 combines with J gene TRBJ1-5; 10 bases line up with TRBD1. The CDR3 is 16 amino acids. Germline V gene sequence: CDR1 MNHNS, CDR2 SASEGT. The J segment lost 4 bases and the V segment lost 6 bases, leaving 9 bases of the junction unmatched. CDR3 sequence: CASSPDRGPGNQPQHF. The CDR3, as DNA: TGTGCCAGCAGCCCCGACAGGGGGCCGGGGAATCAGCCCCAGCATTTT.

This clonotype was detected many times. This chain links TRBV12-3 or TRBV12-4 with TRBJ2-5; possible D gene TRBD2, 5 bases. Between the trimmed V and J ends, which lost 5 bases and 7 bases, there was a span of 20 bases. The CDR3 extends over 15 amino acids. The CDR3: CASSRHPDSPGTQYF. The DNA of the CDR3 is TGTGCCAGCAGTCGACATCCGGACTCGCCAGGGACCCAGTACTTC.

The genes are TRBV5-1 and TRBJ1-3, with a tentative D call TRBD1 (6 bases). V was shortened by 4 bases and J by 0 bases, with 11 bases between the two germline ends. This CDR3 contains 15 residues. CDR1 is SGHRS, CDR2 YFSETQ, per germline. In nucleotides, the CDR3 is TGCGCCAGCAGCAGGGACACCTTCTCTGGAAACACCATATATTTT. It yields the protein CASSRDTFSGNTIYF.

The rearrangement uses TRBV12-3 or TRBV12-4 and TRBJ2-3, with TRBD2 identical over 8 bases. The CDR3 loop spans 14 amino acids. V was clipped by 6 bases and J by 1 base; unmatched bases: 3. CDR3 loop: CASRRGARTDTQYF. As DNA, the CDR3 is TGTGCCAGCAGGCGGGGGGCCCGCACAGATACGCAGTATTTT.

Only a few counts were recorded for this clonotype. The J gene is TRBJ2-7, the V gene TRBV7-2; weak D call: TRBD1 (6 bases). This CDR3 is built from 14 residues. Germline assignment: CDR1 SGHTA and CDR2 FQGNSA. The ends were cut back, 2 bases at V and 4 bases at J, with 12 bases in the middle. The CDR3 DNA reads TGTGCCAGCAGCTTATCGCCAGGGGTTTACGAGCAGTACGTC. Its translation: CASSLSPGVYEQYV.

This clonotype was observed a few times. The J gene is TRBJ2-5, the V gene TRBV24-1; D unclear. CDR1 and CDR2 (germline): KGHDR, SFDVKD. V dropped 5 bases and J dropped 4 bases, with 13 bases sitting between them. The CDR3 has 14 residues. The CDR3 region has the DNA TGTGCCACCAGTGGGGTGGGTGATGGAGAGACCCAGTACTTC. Protein product: CATSGVGDGETQYF.

As concerns this clonotype: Here the CDR3 omits its conserved ending phenylalanine or tryptophan, so a read error is the likely source. The chain carries TRBV5-1 and TRBJ1-1; D remains unclear. The V gene lost 5 bases and the J gene lost 0 bases, with 11 bases spanning the gap. CDR3 length: 14 amino acids. CDR1 SGHRS and CDR2 YFSETQ come from the germline V gene. The CDR3, as DNA: TGCGCCAGCAGAGAACAGACCCTGAACACTGAAGCTTTCTCT. The encoded protein is CASREQTLNTEAFS.

The V and J genes are TRBV14 and TRBJ2-5, with 7 nucleotides matching TRBD2. CDR3 length: 16 residues. V shed 2 bases and J 2 bases; nucleotides not matched to a gene: 8. Germline CDR1 and CDR2: SGHDN and FVKESK. The CDR3 loop reads CASSQKLRGLQETQYF. The CDR3 nucleotides are TGTGCCAGCAGCCAAAAGTTGCGGGGGTTACAAGAGACCCAGTACTTC.

The V gene is TRBV7-9, the J gene TRBJ2-2, with TRBD1 as a possible D gene (6 bases). The CDR3 length is 16 residues. Germline CDR1 reads SEHNR; CDR2 reads FQNEAQ (reference sequence). The V end lost 4 bases, the J end lost 3 bases, and 15 bases lay between the germline ends. The CDR3 coding sequence is TGTGCCAGCAGCTACGGAGACAGGAGGTACACCGGGGAGCTGTTTTTT. Amino acid sequence: CASSYGDRRYTGELFF.

This clonotype occurred a few times. The chain combines TRBV6-5 with TRBJ1-4; 9 bases are a match to TRBD1. Trimming at V came to 5 bases and at J to 6 bases, leaving 4 bases not matched to a gene. CDR1 and CDR2 (germline): MNHEY, SVGAGI. The length of the CDR3 is 14 residues. The CDR3 here is CASSPGQGYEKLFF. The CDR3 DNA follows: TGTGCCAGCAGTCCGGGACAGGGTTATGAAAAACTGTTTTTT.

As concerns this clonotype: A read error is likely, as this CDR3 ends without the conserved phenylalanine or tryptophan. The chain couples TRBV29-1 to TRBJ2-5; D assignment may be TRBD1 or TRBD2 (5 bases each). The CDR3 runs to 13 residues. Deletions cut 6 bases from V and 2 bases from J, with 13 bases between. Looked up from germline, CDR1 is SQVTM and CDR2 is ANQGSEA. CDR3 DNA sequence: TGCAGCGTAAAGGGACGTATGCAAGAGACCCAGTACTCC. Translated: CSVKGRMQETQYS.

This clonotype was counted only a few times. The chain joins TRBV6-2 or TRBV6-3 to TRBJ2-2; D ambiguous. Deletions cut 4 bases from V and 7 bases from J, with 7 bases between. Germline V gene sequence: CDR1 MNHEY, CDR2 SVGEGT. The length of the CDR3 is 12 residues. CDR3 DNA: TGTGCCAGCAGTTTCTTTCTCGGGGAGCTGTTTTTT. It encodes CASSFFLGELFF.

The chain joins TRBV20-1 to TRBJ2-5; D is tentatively TRBD1 or TRBD2 (5 bases each). V was cut by 4 bases and J by 2 bases, with 20 bases left in between. Germline V lookup: CDR1 DFQATT, CDR2 SNEGSKA (reference sequence). The CDR3 sequence is 16 residues long. The chain's CDR3 is CSAKAPLGEGQETQYF. The CDR3 DNA follows: TGCAGTGCTAAGGCCCCTTTGGGGGAAGGGCAAGAGACCCAGTACTTC.